This T cell receptor beta chain was captured by sequencing in a study of T-cell memory formation after mild COVID-19. Turning to the study itself: The two donors had largely donor-specific TCR clusters.

This clonotype was recorded many times. No antigen is known for it. Study-wide points: Memory cells collected pre-infection included some clones that later responded, suggesting cross-reactive memory joined. Of the contracting clones, CD4+ ones lay mainly in CM and EM, and CD8+ ones in EMRA.

The CDR3 extends over 15 amino acids. Germline values: CDR1 SGHRS, CDR2 YFSETQ. Trimming took 4 bases from V and 7 from J, leaving 20 bases between them. Using its own MiXCR run on the 5' RACE reads, TCRdb lists one record per CDR3 protein. Here the sample spans about 39,000 distinct CDR3 sequences, 6.1% being singletons. The specimen was PBMCs or a T cell subset sorted from them (not recorded which). This chain uses TRBV5-1 with TRBJ2-5; D is ambiguous. This sequence was found in an adult who had mild COVID-19 (a few samples of this study predate the infection). Cell type and time point are not known. The CDR3 sequence: CASSRRTVDSGTQYF. CDR3 DNA sequence: TGCGCCAGCAGCCGCCGGACGGTAGATTCAGGGACCCAGTACTTC.